The 30 T cell receptor beta chains below all came from one sample that was sequenced in a study of shared clonotypes between healthy human individuals. Clones were sequenced by immunoSEQ multiplex PCR, and TCRdb holds only the in-frame ones, with some missing. This repertoire shows 2 million to 2.5 million clones, about 90% found once; its top ten account for about 0.36%. What was sequenced was naive CD4+ T cells from PBMCs. Subset indicated: CD45RA+ positively selected. Every receptor here comes from a man between 18 and 29 years old in good health. Some clones in this sample may be carry-over from other donors' samples.

The chain joins TRBV12-5 to TRBJ2-1, with 7 bases aligning to TRBD1. The CDR3 spans 13 residues. V gave up 2 bases and J gave up 5 bases; unmatched junction bases: 0. The germline V gene encodes CDR1 LGHNT and CDR2 FRNRAP. The CDR3 is CASGLTGDNEQFF. DNA of the CDR3: TGTGCTAGTGGTTTGACAGGGGACAATGAGCAGTTCTTC.

The chain is built from TRBV9 and TRBJ2-3; D call uncertain. The CDR3 covers 12 residues. The germline gives CDR1 SGDLS, CDR2 YYNGEE. The V end lost 6 bases, the J end lost 4 bases, and 9 bases lay between the germline ends. The CDR3 DNA is TGTGCCAGCATGGGATCTGCAGATACGCAGTATTTT. Encoded protein: CASMGSADTQYF.

The V call is TRBV11-2, the J call TRBJ2-3, with unresolved D. Per the germline V gene, CDR1 is SGHAT and CDR2 is FQNNGV. The CDR3 length is 14 residues. V was cut by 4 bases and J by 4 bases, with 12 bases left in between. This CDR3 is CASSSPHVADTQYF. The CDR3 coding sequence is TGTGCCAGCAGCTCTCCACACGTGGCAGATACGCAGTATTTT.

This chain joins TRBV5-1 and TRBJ2-7, with 7 bases that match TRBD1. Unmatched junction bases numbered 10, after V lost 4 bases and J lost 6 bases. Per the germline V gene, CDR1 is SGHRS and CDR2 is YFSETQ. The CDR3 is 14 residues long. This CDR3 reads CASSKGQSGSEQYF. CDR3 nucleotides: TGCGCCAGCAGCAAGGGACAGTCGGGTAGCGAGCAGTACTTC.

The gene calls are TRBV29-1 and TRBJ2-2, with D possibly matching TRBD1 (6 bases). The germline V and J ends were trimmed by 5 bases and 1 base, with 17 bases remaining between them. The CDR3 is 16 amino acids. Germline V gives CDR1 SQVTM, CDR2 ANQGSEA. For the CDR3, the DNA is TGCAGCGTTCGTTTCAGGGGCCCCAAGAACACCGGGGAGCTGTTTTTT. This sequence encodes CSVRFRGPKNTGELFF.

The V call is TRBV27, the J call TRBJ1-5, with D perhaps TRBD1 (5 bases). In germline, CDR1 is MNHEY, CDR2 SMNVEV (reference sequence). Trimming shortened V by 4 bases and J by 2 bases, and 18 bases separated the two germline ends. The CDR3 is made up of 17 amino acids. CDR3 residues: CASSSSHRNSGNQPQHF. CDR3 DNA: TGTGCCAGCAGTTCCTCCCACAGGAATTCGGGCAATCAGCCCCAGCATTTT.

The V and J genes are TRBV2 and TRBJ1-5; 11 nucleotides agree with TRBD1. Germline V gives CDR1 SNHLY, CDR2 FYNNEI. This CDR3 is 15 amino acids long. V lost 10 bases and J lost 5; bases outside the gene matches: 10. The CDR3 loop reads CATALPGQGDQPQHF. The CDR3 DNA sequence: TGTGCCACAGCGCTACCGGGACAGGGGGATCAGCCCCAGCATTTT.

The CDR3 DNA is TGTGCCAGCAGCTCAGACGGAGGTAACACTGAAGCTTTCTTT. This codes for CASSSDGGNTEAFF. J is TRBJ1-1 and V is TRBV13; D gene unclear. The V end lost 4 bases, the J end lost 2 bases, and 11 bases lay between the germline ends. This CDR3 has 14 amino acids. CDR1 and CDR2 (germline): PRHDT, FYEKMQ (reference sequence).

The V call is TRBV27, the J call TRBJ2-7, with D uncertain. Trimming took off 3 bases at V and 4 bases at J, with 10 bases between the two ends. The CDR3 consists of 13 residues. Germline loops: CDR1 MNHEY, CDR2 SMNVEV (reference sequence). The chain's CDR3 is CASSFQSAYEQYF. For the CDR3, the DNA is TGTGCCAGCAGTTTTCAGAGTGCGTACGAGCAGTACTTC.

The rearrangement links TRBV11-1 to TRBJ2-1; a possible D gene is TRBD2 (6 bases). Germline V gene sequence: CDR1 SGHAT, CDR2 FQDESV (reference sequence). V was pared by 4 bases and J by 1 base, with 14 bases between. This CDR3 has 16 amino acids. The CDR3 reads CASSSRLARSYNEQFF. The CDR3 bases are TGTGCCAGCAGCTCACGTCTAGCGCGATCCTACAATGAGCAGTTCTTC.

This chain links TRBV7-2 with TRBJ2-7, with D maybe TRBD1 (5 bases). V was trimmed by 5 bases and J by 1 base, leaving 21 bases between them. Germline V gene data show CDR1 as SGHTA and CDR2 as FQGNSA. The CDR3 has 17 amino acids. DNA of the CDR3: TGTGCCAGCAGCCCCCGACAGCCTCTCCTCGCATCCTACGAGCAGTACTTC. Protein product: CASSPRQPLLASYEQYF.

The rearrangement joins TRBV11-3 to TRBJ2-7; D is perhaps TRBD2 (6 bases). The CDR3 loop spans 13 amino acids. Germline CDR1 is SGHNT and CDR2 is YENEEA. Trimming took 1 base from V and 7 from J, leaving 11 bases between them. The CDR3 region is CASSLGREREQYF. CDR3 nucleotides: TGTGCCAGCAGCTTAGGGCGGGAAAGGGAGCAGTACTTC.

To note about this clone: This same CDR3 is encoded by further DNA sequences in the sample. The rearrangement links TRBV7-9 to TRBJ1-6; TRBD1 matches at 7 bases. Germline CDR1 reads SEHNR; CDR2 reads FQNEAQ (reference sequence). The CDR3 has 13 amino acids. The V and J ends lost 5 bases and 8 bases, in that order; junction bases with no gene match: 3. CDR3 in amino acids: CASSPTGDSPLHF. In DNA form, the CDR3 reads TGTGCCAGCAGCCCCACAGGGGATTCACCCCTCCACTTT.

This chain links TRBV5-4 with TRBJ2-1, with 8 bases fitting TRBD1. Losses at the gene ends were 4 bases for V and 3 bases for J; bases not matched to a gene: 3. The V gene's germline CDR1 is SGHNT and CDR2 YYREEE (reference sequence). The CDR3 runs 14 residues. The CDR3 DNA reads TGTGCCAGCAGCCGAGGACAGGGCTACAATGAGCAGTTCTTC. This encodes CASSRGQGYNEQFF.

CDR3 region: CAWSENTVSEQYF. The CDR3 region has the DNA TGTGCCTGGAGTGAAAACACCGTCTCCGAGCAGTACTTC. This chain joins TRBV30 and TRBJ2-7, with D unresolved. Looked up from germline, CDR1 is GTSNPN and CDR2 is SVGIG (reference sequence). This CDR3 has 13 amino acids. With 1 base removed from V and 6 bases from J, the gap between germline ends came to 13 bases.

The gene calls are TRBV5-1 and TRBJ2-3; D not resolved. The CDR3 spans 14 residues. V lost 3 bases and J 2 bases, leaving 10 bases between the germline ends. Germline V gene sequence: CDR1 SGHRS, CDR2 YFSETQ. CDR3 in amino acids: CASSWDSHTDTQYF. The CDR3 nucleotides read TGCGCCAGCAGCTGGGATTCTCACACAGATACGCAGTATTTT.

V usage is TRBV6-5 and J usage is TRBJ2-3; D ambiguous. CDR3 size: 12 residues. CDR1 and CDR2 from the germline V gene are MNHEY and SVGAGI. Trimming took off 6 bases at V and 4 bases at J, with 8 bases between the two ends. In DNA form, the CDR3 reads TGTGCCAGCAGGGGCCAGGCAGATACGCAGTATTTT. Protein sequence: CASRGQADTQYF.

The gene calls are TRBV5-5 and TRBJ1-4; D gene uncertain. This CDR3 region has 14 residues. Germline loops: CDR1 SGHKS, CDR2 YYEKEE (reference sequence). Trimming took 0 bases from V and 10 from J, leaving 13 bases between them. The CDR3 sequence: CASSLAPQSGKLFF. DNA for the CDR3: TGTGCCAGCAGCTTGGCCCCCCAAAGCGGAAAACTGTTTTTT.

Notes on this clone: This sample also contains other DNA sequences that code for the same CDR3. The chain joins TRBV5-4 to TRBJ2-1; D not resolved. Per germline, CDR1 SGHNT and CDR2 YYREEE (reference sequence). Trimming pared 0 bases from V and 4 bases from J, leaving 5 bases between. CDR3 size: 13 residues. This chain's CDR3 is CASSLDQYNEQFF. The DNA of the CDR3 is TGTGCCAGCAGCTTGGACCAGTACAATGAGCAGTTCTTC.

The chain is built from TRBV4-3 and TRBJ1-4; 8 bases are shared with TRBD1. From germline, CDR1 is LGHNA and CDR2 YSLEER. Losses at the gene ends were 3 bases for V and 6 bases for J; bases not matched to a gene: 3. The CDR3 runs 14 residues. CDR3 protein: CASSQGQADEKLFF. DNA of the CDR3: TGCGCCAGCAGCCAGGGACAGGCCGATGAAAAACTGTTTTTT.

This chain connects TRBV2 to TRBJ2-7; perhaps TRBD2 as D (6 bases). V lost 8 bases and J 2 bases, leaving 16 bases between the germline ends. The CDR3 runs to 14 residues. Germline V lookup: CDR1 SNHLY, CDR2 FYNNEI. CDR3: CASSRTRGTYEQYF. In DNA form, the CDR3 reads TGTGCCAGCTCCCGGACCCGGGGGACCTACGAGCAGTACTTC.

The CDR3, as DNA: TGTGCCAGCTCGACTACCGATACGCAGTATTTT. This translates into CASSTTDTQYF. The gene calls are TRBV18 and TRBJ2-3; D may be TRBD2 (5 bases). Germline CDR1 reads KGHSH; CDR2 reads LQKENI. Trimming cost V 6 bases and J 6 bases, with 7 bases left between them. The CDR3 contains 11 residues.

The chain links TRBV28 to TRBJ1-5, with D unclear. The CDR3 is made up of 14 amino acids. V lost 6 bases and J lost 4, with 13 bases in between. Germline V gives CDR1 MDHEN, CDR2 SYDVKM. As DNA, the CDR3 is TGTGCCAGCAGGATGGAGGCCCTTAATCAGCCCCAGCATTTT. This encodes CASRMEALNQPQHF.

Comments on this clone: In the same sample, other DNA sequences code for this CDR3. V usage is TRBV7-3 and J usage is TRBJ2-3, with no clear D. Germline CDR1 and CDR2: SGHTA and FQGTGA. V lost 2 bases to trimming and J lost 6 bases, with 6 bases between them. This CDR3 region has 12 residues. The CDR3 DNA reads TGTGCCAGCAGCTTAGACGGGGATACGCAGTATTTT. This translates into CASSLDGDTQYF.

CDR3 protein: CASSPPGYYGYTF. CDR3 DNA: TGTGCCAGCAGTCCTCCGGGATACTATGGCTACACCTTC. This chain connects TRBV28 to TRBJ1-2; D gene ambiguous. V gave up 5 bases and J gave up 3 bases, with 10 bases separating them. The CDR3 loop spans 13 amino acids. Germline CDR1 and CDR2: MDHEN and SYDVKM.

The V gene is TRBV6-6, the J gene TRBJ1-2; no clear D. This CDR3 region has 13 residues. Looked up from germline, CDR1 is MNHNY and CDR2 is SVGAGI (reference sequence). Trimming stripped 6 bases from V and 1 base from J, with 9 bases between. The CDR3 loop reads CASSHQDNYGYTF. CDR3 sequence (DNA): TGTGCCAGCAGCCACCAAGATAACTATGGCTACACCTTC.

Concerning this clone itself: Other nucleotide sequences in the sample specify the same CDR3. The chain has TRBV20-1 and TRBJ2-3; 8 positions agree with TRBD2. V was pared by 5 bases and J by 9 bases, with 1 base of the junction left unmatched. Germline lookup yields CDR1 DFQATT and CDR2 SNEGSKA (reference sequence). The CDR3 covers 10 residues. In DNA form, the CDR3 reads TGCAGTGCTTTAGCGGGGACGCAGTATTTT. Its translation is CSALAGTQYF.

V and J are TRBV4-2 and TRBJ2-3, with 11 bases lining up with TRBD2. Germline CDR1 is LGHNA and CDR2 is YNFKEQ. CDR3 size: 16 residues. Trimming removed 3 bases from V and 5 bases from J; junction bases left unmatched: 7. CDR3 DNA: TGTGCCAGCAGCCAGATACTAGCGGGAGAAGGAGATACGCAGTATTTT. The encoded protein is CASSQILAGEGDTQYF.

This clone was seen more than once but under ten times. Other nucleotide sequences in the sample specify the same CDR3. V usage is TRBV11-3 and J usage is TRBJ2-1; TRBD2 matches 11 bases. The CDR3 totals 15 residues. The J segment lost 4 bases and the V segment lost 5 bases, leaving 4 bases of the junction unmatched. Per germline, CDR1 SGHNT and CDR2 YENEEA. The CDR3 DNA sequence: TGTGCCAGCAGCCCCGGGACTAGCGGTTACAATGAGCAGTTCTTC. It yields the protein CASSPGTSGYNEQFF.

The chain has TRBV2 and TRBJ2-1; 8 bases are shared with TRBD2. V lost 3 bases to trimming and J lost 10 bases; unmatched junction nucleotides: 17. Germline assignment: CDR1 SNHLY and CDR2 FYNNEI. The CDR3 sequence is 17 residues long. DNA for the CDR3: TGTGCCAGCAGTGACCCTCTTACTAGCGGCGCCGGCCTAGAGCAGTTCTTC. Translated: CASSDPLTSGAGLEQFF.